This T cell receptor (beta chain) emerged from a study of cytomegalovirus exposure and HLA in healthy donors. Trimming left V 3 bases short and J 4 bases short, with 21 bases between. This CDR3 has 17 amino acids. Germline assignment: CDR1 SGDLS and CDR2 YYNGEE. TCRdb's table, derived via immunoSEQ multiplex PCR, lists solely in-frame clones and lacks some. Of some 150,000 clones in the sample, roughly nine tenths were seen once. The donors were members of the validation cohort comprising over a hundred subjects, separate from the approximately 630-subject first cohort. The rearrangement joins TRBV9 to TRBJ2-3; possible D gene TRBD2, 5 bases. Sequenced material: PBMCs. The receptor comes from a young man in good health and CMV-seropositive. The CDR3 loop reads CASSAEWTQASADTQYF. CDR3 nucleotides: TGTGCCAGCAGCGCCGAGTGGACTCAAGCGTCGGCAGATACGCAGTATTTT.